The clone carrying this TCR beta chain was detected ten times or more. The antigen is unknown. Follow-up blood was drawn about 14 weeks, roughly three months, after antiretroviral therapy began. No cell fractionation was done, so the repertoire covers all unsorted peripheral blood T cells. The data were taken from a study of HIV-infected patients and healthy controls. Alpha and beta constant-region primers primed reverse transcription of about 500 ng RNA. Each of the alpha and beta chains got its own library through chain-specific third strand synthesis with indices. Each CDR3 protein gets one entry after TCRdb re-called the 5' RACE reads with MiXCR. The table shows 8,000 to 9,500 distinct CDR3 sequences, with about 9.3% occurring only once. The CDR3 is 15 amino acids. CDR1 is ENHRY and CDR2 is SYGVKD in the germline V gene. With 3 bases removed from V and 0 bases from J, the gap between germline ends came to 9 bases.

Study-wide points: Healthy controls carried many MAIT alpha-chain CDR3s, while HIV+ repertoires had few. CMV-associated CDR3s mostly grew nonsignificantly during therapy, while HIV-associated CDR3s declined significantly.

V gene TRBV10-3 combines with J gene TRBJ1-5; D is ambiguous. The receptor was isolated from an adult with HIV infection. The specimen comprised blood, sampled during antiretroviral therapy. CDR3 coding DNA: TGTGCCATCAGTGACCCGCAGATTAGCAATCAGCCCCAGCATTTT. Translation gives CAISDPQISNQPQHF.